The present entry profiles one T cell receptor (beta chain) with its context. This clonotype was observed a handful of times. Its antigen remains unidentified. No much larger clonotype is one base removed from it; base qualities were not supplied. Library generation was performed with PCR. Sequencing was performed on an Illumina HiSeq 2500. To reduce PCR and sequencing biases, unique molecular identifiers were incorporated into the TCR beta cDNA libraries. Every 1 to 10 million input T cells yielded 500,000 or so cDNA molecules, meaning each molecule approximated one T cell. Patient libraries were prepared and sequenced with the same protocol used for the earlier healthy control dataset. Samples belonging to the same batch were prepared together, multiplexed and sequenced on a shared HiSeq lane. Regarding the original processing steps: Raw barcoded reads were processed with MIGEC, and single-read molecular identifier groups were discarded before consensus assembly and CDR3 extraction. VDJtools was used for post-analysis of the clonotype tables, and diversity was normalized by down-sampling every dataset to the size of the smallest sample. To correct batch-related cross-sample contamination, repertoire overlap clustering matched CDR3 amino acid sequences but not nucleotide sequences. Clones were called with MiXCR by TCRdb after fastp trimmed the public reads at Q25, and only in-frame beta chains were retained. Each entry merges the rows of one CDR3 protein and shows their most common DNA and genes. These V and J calls originate from TCRdb's pipeline instead of the authors' own analysis. The sample contains about 540,000 distinct CDR3 sequences, approximately 34% of them found a single time. The top ten clones comprise under 7% of the sample.

The data belong to a study of post-analysis software for immune sequencing data (dated by TCRdb to the mid-2010s). For the wider study: Relapsing-remitting, secondary progressive and progressive-relapsing multiple sclerosis were recorded as disease courses, and subtype annotation was lacking for some patients. The patient repertoires were compared against some twelve previously published healthy control repertoires obtained from donors aged 6 to 25 years. A subset of samples was prepared in parallel using single-end sample barcoding, then pooled and co-amplified after Illumina adapter ligation. Overall results and qualifications from the work: Direct clustering with F measure revealed strong co-clustering of samples prepared in the same batch, which led to a batch-effect correction. Normalized Chao1 diversity was significantly lower in multiple sclerosis patients than controls, suggesting substantial peripheral T-cell clonal expansion. Patients showed significantly higher frequencies than controls for about 5 TRBV segments, among them TRBV5-6, TRBV5-1 and TRBV20-1. The control group was slightly older than the multiple sclerosis patient group.

To demonstrate the VDJtools post-analysis software, the study profiled TCR beta repertoires from the peripheral blood of around 13 young patients with multiple sclerosis. The patients with multiple sclerosis were children and adolescents between 6 and 15 years of age. The germline V gene (reference sequence) provides CDR1 SEHNR and CDR2 FQNEAQ. The CDR3 covers 15 residues, taking in both the cysteine and the phenylalanine. Only the CDR3 part of the read is kept: 45 bases, read in frame from the first base. V loses 5 bases at its end and J loses 5 bases; junction bases beyond the gene matches: 9. This receptor chain uses TRBV7-9 and TRBJ1-1; 9 junctional bases match TRBD1. The sequence derives from a girl aged 2 to 17 with multiple sclerosis. Sequencing used blood. CDR3 sequence: CASSPRGQGMTEAFF. The DNA sequence follows: TGTGCCAGCAGCCCCCGTGGACAGGGGATGACTGAAGCTTTCTTT.